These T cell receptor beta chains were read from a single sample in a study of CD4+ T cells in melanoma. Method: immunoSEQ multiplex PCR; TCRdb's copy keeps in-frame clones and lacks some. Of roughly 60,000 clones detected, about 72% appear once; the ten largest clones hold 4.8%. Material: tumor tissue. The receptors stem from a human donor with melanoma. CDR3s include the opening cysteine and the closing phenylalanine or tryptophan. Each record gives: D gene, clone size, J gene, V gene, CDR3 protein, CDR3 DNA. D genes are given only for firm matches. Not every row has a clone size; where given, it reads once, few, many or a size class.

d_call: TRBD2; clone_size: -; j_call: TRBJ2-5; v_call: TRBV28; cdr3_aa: CASTEAGSETQYF; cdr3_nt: TGTGCCAGCACAGAAGCGGGGAGCGAGACCCAGTACTTC
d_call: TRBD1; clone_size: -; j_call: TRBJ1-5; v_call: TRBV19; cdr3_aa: CASSPPDRDYSNQPQHF; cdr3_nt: TGTGCCAGTAGTCCCCCTGACAGGGATTATAGCAATCAGCCCCAGCATTTT
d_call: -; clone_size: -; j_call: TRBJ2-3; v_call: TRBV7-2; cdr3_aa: CASSSSSRFGTDTQYF; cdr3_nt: TGTGCCAGCAGCTCTAGTAGTAGGTTCGGCACAGATACGCAGTATTTT
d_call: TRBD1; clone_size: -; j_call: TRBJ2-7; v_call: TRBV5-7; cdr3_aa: CASSLQGALYEQYF; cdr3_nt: TGTGCCAGCAGCTTGCAGGGGGCGCTTTACGAGCAGTACTTC
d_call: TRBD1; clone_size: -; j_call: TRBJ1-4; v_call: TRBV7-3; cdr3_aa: CASRLTGGVGEKLFF; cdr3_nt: TGTGCCAGCAGGCTTACAGGGGGCGTAGGGGAAAAACTGTTTTTT
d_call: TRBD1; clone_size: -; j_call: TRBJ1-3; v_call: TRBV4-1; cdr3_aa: CASSQGTGLYTIYF; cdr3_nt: TGCGCCAGCAGCCAAGGGACAGGGCTCTACACCATATATTTT
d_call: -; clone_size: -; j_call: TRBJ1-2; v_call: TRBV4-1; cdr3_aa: CASSQESGHSADYGYTF; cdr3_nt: TGCGCCAGCAGCCAAGAATCGGGCCATTCGGCGGACTATGGCTACACCTTC
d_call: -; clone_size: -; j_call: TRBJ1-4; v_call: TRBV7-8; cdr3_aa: CASSLGQGKLFF; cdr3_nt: TGTGCCAGCAGCTTAGGGCAGGGGAAACTGTTTTTT
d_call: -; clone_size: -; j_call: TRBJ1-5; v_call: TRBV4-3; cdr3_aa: CASSQEVGFDRWAGQPQHF; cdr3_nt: TGCGCCAGCAGCCAAGAGGTTGGGTTTGACAGGTGGGCGGGTCAGCCCCAGCATTTT
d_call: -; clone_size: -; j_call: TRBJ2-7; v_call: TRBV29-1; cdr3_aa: CSVMDSYEQYF; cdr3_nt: TGCAGCGTTATGGACAGCTACGAGCAGTACTTC
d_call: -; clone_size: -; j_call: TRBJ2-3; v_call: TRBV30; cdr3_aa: CAWRRQSTQYF; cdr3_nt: TGTGCCTGGAGGCGTCAAAGTACGCAGTATTTT
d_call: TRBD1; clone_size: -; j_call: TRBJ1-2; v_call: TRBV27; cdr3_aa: CASSTGTGVYGYTF; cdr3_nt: TGTGCCAGCAGTACCGGGACAGGGGTCTATGGCTACACCTTC
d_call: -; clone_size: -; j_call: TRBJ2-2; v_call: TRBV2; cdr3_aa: CASSDRGNTGELFF; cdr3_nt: TGTGCCAGCAGTGACAGGGGGAACACCGGGGAGCTGTTTTTT
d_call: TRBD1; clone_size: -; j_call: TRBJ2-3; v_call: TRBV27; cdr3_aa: CASRRGDRGGSDTQYF; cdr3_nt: TGTGCCAGCAGGAGGGGGGACAGGGGAGGATCAGATACGCAGTATTTT
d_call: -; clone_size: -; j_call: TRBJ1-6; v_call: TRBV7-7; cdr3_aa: CASSLNPGNSPLHF; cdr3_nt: TGTGCTAGCAGCTTAAACCCAGGGAATTCACCCCTCCACTTT
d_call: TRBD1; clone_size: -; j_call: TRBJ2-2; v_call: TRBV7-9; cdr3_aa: CASSPGTGANAGELFF; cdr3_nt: TGTGCCAGCAGCCCAGGGACAGGGGCGAACGCCGGGGAGCTGTTTTTT
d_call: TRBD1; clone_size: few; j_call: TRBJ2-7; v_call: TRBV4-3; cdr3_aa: CASSGTGEREQYF; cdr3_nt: TGCGCCAGCAGCGGGACAGGGGAGAGAGAGCAGTACTTC
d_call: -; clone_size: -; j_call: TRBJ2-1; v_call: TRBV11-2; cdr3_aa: CASSPQLRGLYNEQFF; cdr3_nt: TGTGCCAGCAGCCCCCAATTGCGGGGGCTTTACAATGAGCAGTTCTTC
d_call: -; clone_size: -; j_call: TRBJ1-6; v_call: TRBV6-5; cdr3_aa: CASSFSTGNSPLHF; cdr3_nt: TGTGCCAGCAGTTTTTCTACTGGTAATTCACCCCTCCACTTT
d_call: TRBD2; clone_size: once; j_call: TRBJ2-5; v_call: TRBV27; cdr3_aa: CASSLFIGREETQYF; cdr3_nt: TGTGCCAGCAGTTTATTCATAGGGAGGGAAGAGACCCAGTACTTC
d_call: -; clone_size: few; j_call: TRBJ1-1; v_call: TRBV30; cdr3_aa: CATQVGGGGTEAFF; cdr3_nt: TGTGCCACCCAGGTAGGCGGGGGAGGCACTGAAGCTTTCTTT
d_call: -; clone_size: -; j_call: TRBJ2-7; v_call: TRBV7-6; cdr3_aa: CASSLGGDRYEQYF; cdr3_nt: TGTGCCAGCAGCTTAGGGGGGGACAGATACGAGCAGTACTTC
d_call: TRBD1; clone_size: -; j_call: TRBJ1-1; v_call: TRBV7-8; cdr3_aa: CASSYQTGAKTEAFF; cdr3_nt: TGTGCCAGCAGCTACCAGACAGGGGCGAAAACTGAAGCTTTCTTT
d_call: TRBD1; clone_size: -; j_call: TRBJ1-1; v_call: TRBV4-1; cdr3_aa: CASSQTGITEAFF; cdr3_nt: TGCGCCAGCAGCCAGACAGGGATCACTGAAGCTTTCTTT
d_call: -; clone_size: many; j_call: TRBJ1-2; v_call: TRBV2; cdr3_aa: CASSDGVGLGYTF; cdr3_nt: TGTGCCAGCAGTGATGGGGTGGGCCTTGGCTACACCTTC
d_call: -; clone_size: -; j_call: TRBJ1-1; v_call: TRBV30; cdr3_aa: CAWSVSSGYAFF; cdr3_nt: TGTGCCTGGAGTGTTTCTTCAGGGTACGCTTTCTTT
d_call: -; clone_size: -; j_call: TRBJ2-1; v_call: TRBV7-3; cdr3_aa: CASSLTPFPGNEQFF; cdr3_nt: TGTGCCAGCAGCTTAACCCCCTTCCCCGGCAATGAGCAGTTCTTC
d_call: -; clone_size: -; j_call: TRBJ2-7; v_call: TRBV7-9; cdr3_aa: CASSHDSYEQYF; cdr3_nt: TGTGCCAGCAGCCACGACAGCTACGAGCAGTACTTC
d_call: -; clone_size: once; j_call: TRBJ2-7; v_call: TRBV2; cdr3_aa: CASQGDKGSYEQYF; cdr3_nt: TGTGCCAGTCAAGGGGACAAGGGGTCCTACGAGCAGTACTTC
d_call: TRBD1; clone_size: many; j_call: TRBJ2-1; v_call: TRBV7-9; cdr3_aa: CASSPRTGEVNEQFF; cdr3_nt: TGTGCCAGCAGCCCTAGGACAGGGGAGGTCAATGAGCAGTTCTTC
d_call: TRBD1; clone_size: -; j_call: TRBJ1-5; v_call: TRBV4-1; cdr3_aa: CASSHDGQGYQPQHF; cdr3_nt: TGCGCCAGCAGCCATGACGGACAGGGGTATCAGCCCCAGCATTTT
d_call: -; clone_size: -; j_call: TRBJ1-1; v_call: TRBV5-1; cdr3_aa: CASSSRGNTEAFF; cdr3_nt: TGCGCCAGCAGCTCGAGGGGGAACACTGAAGCTTTCTTT
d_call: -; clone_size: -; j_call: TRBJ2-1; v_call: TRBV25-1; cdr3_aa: CASSESRGHEQFF; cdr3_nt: TGTGCCAGCAGTGAATCCAGGGGCCATGAGCAGTTCTTC
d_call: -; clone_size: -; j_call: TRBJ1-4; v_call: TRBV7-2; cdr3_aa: CASSLLGIATNEKLFF; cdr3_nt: TGTGCCAGCAGCTTGCTGGGGATCGCGACTAATGAAAAACTGTTTTTT
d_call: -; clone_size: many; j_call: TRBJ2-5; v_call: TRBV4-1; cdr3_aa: CASSQERGETQYF; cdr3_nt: TGCGCCAGCAGCCAAGAGAGGGGAGAGACCCAGTACTTC
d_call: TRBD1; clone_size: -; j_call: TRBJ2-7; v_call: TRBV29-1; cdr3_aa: CSVEGQGSNEQYF; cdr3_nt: TGCAGCGTTGAGGGACAGGGGAGTAACGAGCAGTACTTC
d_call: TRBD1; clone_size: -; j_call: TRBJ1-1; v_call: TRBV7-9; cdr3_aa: CASTIQGYTEAFF; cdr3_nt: TGTGCCAGCACAATACAGGGGTACACTGAAGCTTTCTTT
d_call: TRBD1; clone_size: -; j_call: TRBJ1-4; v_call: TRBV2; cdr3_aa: CASRDRTGSNEKLFF; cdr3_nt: TGTGCCAGCAGGGATAGGACAGGTTCTAATGAAAAACTGTTTTTT
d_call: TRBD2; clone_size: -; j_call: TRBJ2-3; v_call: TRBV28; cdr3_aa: CASRNSGGTDTQYF; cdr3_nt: TGTGCCAGCAGGAATAGCGGGGGCACAGATACGCAGTATTTT
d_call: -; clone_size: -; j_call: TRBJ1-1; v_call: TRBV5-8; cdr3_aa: CASSHRRTEAFF; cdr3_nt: TGTGCCAGCAGTCACAGGAGAACTGAAGCTTTCTTT
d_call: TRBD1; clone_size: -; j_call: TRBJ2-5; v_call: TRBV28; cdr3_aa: CASNHDREETQYF; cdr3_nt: TGTGCCAGCAACCACGACAGGGAGGAGACCCAGTACTTC
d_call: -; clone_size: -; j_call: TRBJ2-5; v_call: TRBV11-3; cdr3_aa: CASSAGRQETQYF; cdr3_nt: TGTGCCAGCAGCGCGGGACGGCAAGAGACCCAGTACTTC
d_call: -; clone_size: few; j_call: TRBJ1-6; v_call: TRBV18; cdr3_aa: CASSPDQNSPLHF; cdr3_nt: TGTGCCAGCTCACCAGATCAAAATTCACCCCTCCACTTT
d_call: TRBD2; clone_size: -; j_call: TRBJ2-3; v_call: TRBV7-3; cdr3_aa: CASSPAGGFSDTQYF; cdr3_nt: TGTGCCAGCAGCCCAGCGGGGGGGTTTTCAGATACGCAGTATTTT
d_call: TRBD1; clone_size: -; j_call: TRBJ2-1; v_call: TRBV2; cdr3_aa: CASSADRASNEQFF; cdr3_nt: TGTGCCAGCAGTGCGGACAGGGCATCAAATGAGCAGTTCTTC
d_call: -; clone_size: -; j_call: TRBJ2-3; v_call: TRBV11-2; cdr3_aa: CASSLAARFTDTQYF; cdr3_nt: TGTGCCAGCAGCTTAGCGGCTAGGTTCACAGATACGCAGTATTTT
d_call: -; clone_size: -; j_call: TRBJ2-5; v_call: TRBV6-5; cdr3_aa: CASTLQSLVGETQYF; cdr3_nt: TGTGCCAGCACCCTACAGTCCCTCGTAGGGGAGACCCAGTACTTC
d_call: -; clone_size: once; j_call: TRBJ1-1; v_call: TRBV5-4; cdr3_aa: CASSYSQGKNTEAFF; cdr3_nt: TGTGCCAGCAGCTACTCTCAGGGAAAGAACACTGAAGCTTTCTTT
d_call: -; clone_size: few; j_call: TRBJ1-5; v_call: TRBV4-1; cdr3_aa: CASSQDGLANSNQPQHF; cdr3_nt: TGCGCCAGCAGCCAAGATGGGTTGGCAAATAGCAATCAGCCCCAGCATTTT
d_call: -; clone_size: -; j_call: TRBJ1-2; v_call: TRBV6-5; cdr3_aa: CASSYSSWNYGYTF; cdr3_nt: TGTGCCAGCAGTTACTCGTCGTGGAACTATGGCTACACCTTC
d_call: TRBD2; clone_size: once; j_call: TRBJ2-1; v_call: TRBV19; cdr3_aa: CASSRPSGGSNEQFF; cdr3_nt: TGTGCCAGTAGCCGCCCTAGCGGGGGGTCCAATGAGCAGTTCTTC
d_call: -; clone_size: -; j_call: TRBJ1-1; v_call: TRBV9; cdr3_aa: CASSVAPPSDREAFF; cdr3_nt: TGTGCCAGCAGCGTAGCTCCCCCGTCGGACAGAGAAGCTTTCTTT
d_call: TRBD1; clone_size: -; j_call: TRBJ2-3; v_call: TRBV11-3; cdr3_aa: CASSRGQGDTQYF; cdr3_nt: TGTGCCAGCAGCAGGGGGCAGGGAGATACGCAGTATTTT